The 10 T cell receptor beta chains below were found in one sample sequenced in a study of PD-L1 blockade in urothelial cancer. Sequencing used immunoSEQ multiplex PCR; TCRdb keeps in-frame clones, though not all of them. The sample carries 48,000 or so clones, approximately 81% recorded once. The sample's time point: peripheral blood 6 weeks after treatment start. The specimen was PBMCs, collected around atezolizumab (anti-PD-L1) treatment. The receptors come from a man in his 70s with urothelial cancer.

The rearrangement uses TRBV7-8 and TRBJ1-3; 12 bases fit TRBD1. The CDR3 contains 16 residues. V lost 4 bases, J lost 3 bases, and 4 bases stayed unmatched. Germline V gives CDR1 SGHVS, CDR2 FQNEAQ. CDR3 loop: CASSSGTGGLGNTIYF. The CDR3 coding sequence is TGTGCCAGCAGCTCCGGGACAGGGGGCCTTGGAAACACCATATATTTT.

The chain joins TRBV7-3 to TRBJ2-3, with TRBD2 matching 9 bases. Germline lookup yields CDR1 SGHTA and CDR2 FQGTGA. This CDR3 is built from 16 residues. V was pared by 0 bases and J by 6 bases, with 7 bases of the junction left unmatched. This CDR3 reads CASSLTGGLARDTQYF. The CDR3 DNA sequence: TGTGCCAGCAGCTTAACGGGCGGACTAGCGCGGGATACGCAGTATTTT.

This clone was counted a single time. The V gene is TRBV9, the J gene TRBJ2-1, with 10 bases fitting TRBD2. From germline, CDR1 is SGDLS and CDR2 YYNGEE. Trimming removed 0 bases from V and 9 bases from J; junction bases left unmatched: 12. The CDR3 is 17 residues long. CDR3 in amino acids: CASSVGSAGGPWGEQFF. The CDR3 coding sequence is TGTGCCAGCAGCGTAGGTTCAGCGGGAGGGCCTTGGGGTGAGCAGTTCTTC. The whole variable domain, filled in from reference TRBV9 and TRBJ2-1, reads DSGVTQTPKHLITATGQRVTLRCSPRSGDLSVYWYQQSLDQGLQFLIQYYNGEERAKGNILERFSAQQFPDLHSELNLSSLELGDSALYFCASSVGSAGGPWGEQFFGPGTRLTVL.

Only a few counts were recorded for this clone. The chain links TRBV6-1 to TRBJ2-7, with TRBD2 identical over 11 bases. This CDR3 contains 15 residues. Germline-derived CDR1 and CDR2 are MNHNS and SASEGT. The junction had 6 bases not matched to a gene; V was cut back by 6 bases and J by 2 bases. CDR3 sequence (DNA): TGTGCCAGCAGCTCTGGGACTAGCGGAACCTACGAGCAGTACTTC. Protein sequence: CASSSGTSGTYEQYF.

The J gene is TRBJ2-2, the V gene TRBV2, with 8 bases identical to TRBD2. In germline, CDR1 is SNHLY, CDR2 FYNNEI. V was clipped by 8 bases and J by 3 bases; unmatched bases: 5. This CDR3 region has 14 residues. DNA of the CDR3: TGTGCCAGCTCGCGGGAGGACTACACCGGGGAGCTGTTTTTT. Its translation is CASSREDYTGELFF.

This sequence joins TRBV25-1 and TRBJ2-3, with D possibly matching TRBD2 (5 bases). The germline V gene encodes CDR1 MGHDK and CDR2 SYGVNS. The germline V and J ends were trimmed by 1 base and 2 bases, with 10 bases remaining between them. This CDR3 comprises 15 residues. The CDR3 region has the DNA TGTGCCAGCAGTGAATTGGGAGTATCCACAGATACGCAGTATTTT. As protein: CASSELGVSTDTQYF.

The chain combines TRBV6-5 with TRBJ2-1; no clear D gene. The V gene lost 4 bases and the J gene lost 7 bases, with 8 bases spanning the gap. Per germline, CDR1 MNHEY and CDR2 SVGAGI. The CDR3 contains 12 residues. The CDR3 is CASSSLLNEQFF. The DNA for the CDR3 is TGTGCCAGCAGTTCCCTTTTGAATGAGCAGTTCTTC.

The CDR3 sequence: CASSPQSSGRETQYF. The CDR3 DNA sequence: TGTGCCAGCTCACCCCAAAGTAGCGGTCGAGAGACCCAGTACTTC. V and J are TRBV18 and TRBJ2-5, with D possibly being TRBD2 (6 bases). Trimming stripped 3 bases from V and 4 bases from J, with 15 bases between. CDR1 and CDR2 (germline): KGHSH, LQKENI. CDR3 length equals 15 residues.

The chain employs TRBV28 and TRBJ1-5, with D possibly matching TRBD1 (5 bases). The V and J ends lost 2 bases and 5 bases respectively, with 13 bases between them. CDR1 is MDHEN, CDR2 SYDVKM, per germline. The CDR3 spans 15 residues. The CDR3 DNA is TGTGCCAGCAGTTTACCAGGGAAACGGGATCAGCCCCAGCATTTT. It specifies CASSLPGKRDQPQHF.

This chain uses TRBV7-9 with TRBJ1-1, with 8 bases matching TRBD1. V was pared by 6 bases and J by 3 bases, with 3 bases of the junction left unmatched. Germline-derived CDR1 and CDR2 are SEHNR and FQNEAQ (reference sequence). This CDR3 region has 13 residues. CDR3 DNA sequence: TGTGCCAGCAGTTCACAGGGGGACACTGAAGCTTTCTTT. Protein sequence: CASSSQGDTEAFF.